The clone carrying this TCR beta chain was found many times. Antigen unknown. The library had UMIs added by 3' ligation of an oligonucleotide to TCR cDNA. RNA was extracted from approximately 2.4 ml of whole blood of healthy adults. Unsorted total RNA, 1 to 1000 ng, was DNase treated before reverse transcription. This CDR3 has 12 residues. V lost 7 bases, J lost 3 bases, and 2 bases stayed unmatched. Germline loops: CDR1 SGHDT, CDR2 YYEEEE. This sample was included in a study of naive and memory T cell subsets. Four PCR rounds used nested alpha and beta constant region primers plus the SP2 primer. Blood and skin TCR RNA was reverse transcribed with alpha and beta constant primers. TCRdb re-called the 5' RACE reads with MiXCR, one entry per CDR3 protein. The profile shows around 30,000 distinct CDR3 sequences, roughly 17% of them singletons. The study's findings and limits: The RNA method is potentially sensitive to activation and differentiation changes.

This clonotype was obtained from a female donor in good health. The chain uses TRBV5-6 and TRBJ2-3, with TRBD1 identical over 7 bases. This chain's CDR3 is CASWGQTDTQYF. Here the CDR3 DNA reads TGTGCCAGCTGGGGACAGACAGATACGCAGTATTTT.